This TCR beta chain derives from a study of cytomegalovirus exposure and HLA in healthy donors (dated 2017 in TCRdb). About the investigation overall: According to an earlier analysis of 587 of the donors, some 180 million T cells yielded over 100 million unique TCR beta sequences and about 300 Gb of sequence data. A later analysis re-analyzed previously published TCR beta repertoires from about 600 donors and added high-resolution HLA genotyping to study TCR occurrence patterns. In a later genetic analysis, genome-wide SNP genotypes for about 55% of the roughly 670 donors were used, and that subset was treated as a discovery cohort. The aim of the study was to test whether cataloging public T cell receptors could identify signatures of past pathogen exposure. Of the roughly 400 genotyped donors, 75% to 85% were placed in the genetic ancestry cluster associated with self-reported Caucasian donors. Donor age, sex, ethnicity and CMV serostatus were collected together with the repertoire data. Every repertoire in the discovery cohort had been generated on one and the same sequencing platform. Roughly 5 DR-DQ haplotypes were handled as single units for association and clustering because linkage in the cohort was strong. Among several hundred genotyped donors of the cohort, an average of roughly 230,000 unique TCR beta nucleotide sequences was sequenced per donor, of which about 19% were non-productive. In an earlier analysis of roughly 580 of the donors, high-throughput TCR beta sequencing was used to judge whether each TCR beta V gene segment behaved as functional or pseudogenic. HLA typing covered class I and class II loci at four-digit resolution. A separate validation cohort of roughly 130 different subjects was used in addition to the approximately 640-subject first cohort. The T cell repertoires of under 750 subjects were profiled by immunosequencing and related to cytomegalovirus serostatus. To predict cytomegalovirus infection status, the study brought together high-throughput TCR immunosequencing, statistical association of individual TCRs with disease status, and machine learning. The number of donors typed differed by locus, with 629-630 for A, B, C, DRB1 and DQB1, 522 for DQA1, 600 to 610 for DPA1, and roughly 450 for DPB1. An early release covering about 600 HLA-typed donors comprised approximately 290 gigabases of sequencing data and about 90 million unique TCR sequences. Rather than drawing on any new phenotypic data, the later analysis identified candidate immune exposures from TCR beta sequences and the way those sequences occurred across donors. What the study reported, not specific to this receptor: V-gene and J-gene trimming of TCR beta chains was associated with a missense DCLRE1C variant in a later genetic analysis, and the association was replicated in an independent cohort. Roughly uniform sequencing depth across donors was assumed in presence/absence analyses, although this assumption may not hold. Because the 87-base-pair reads could not distinguish some IMGT-functional V segments, including TRBV6-2 and TRBV6-3, those segments were excluded. Some 16 rarely observed V segments, including chromosome 9 orphons, were excluded from the earlier analysis of approximately 500 of the donors because counts were too low. In a later analysis, most CMV-associated TCR beta chains were found to appear HLA-restricted, with HLA associations seemingly driven largely by CMV exposure. The sequencing pipeline was judged likely to have produced a cluster of highly shared sequence variants as a technical artifact. According to the authors, the approach could potentially be generalized to other disease states and immunological phenotypes. The cohort was sequenced for TCR beta chains only, and without alpha or paired-chain data the features that could be detected were limited. In a later analysis, TCR association rates were found to vary across HLA loci, with the most associated TCRs seen for DRB1 alleles and the fewest for HLA-C alleles. The classifier was reported to diagnose cytomegalovirus status with high specificity and sensitivity in both the original cohort and the validation cohort. The study listed 164 TCR beta chains as associated with cytomegalovirus. Linkage disequilibrium might explain the correlated functional status among segregating V segments, but an unknown experimental factor could not be ruled out. Across donors, most TCR sequences were observed very rarely, whereas some public TCRs were present in many individuals. Immune exposure information for the cohort was limited to CMV serostatus. Broadly in line with IMGT annotations, most TCR beta V segments showed up in productive rearrangements about 90% or about 30% of the time in an earlier analysis of several hundred of the donors. At a false discovery rate of 0.05, a later analysis linked some 18,000 TCR beta sequences to specific HLA alleles. When HLA alleles, especially DR and DQ, strongly co-occurred, TCR associations were difficult to assign to individual alleles. A further reported finding was that TCR beta sequences accurately predicted the HLA-A and HLA-B alleles for most subjects in the first cohort. In vitro tests confirmed that a few of the cytomegalovirus-associated TCR beta chains recognize cytomegalovirus antigens. Because HLA typing was missing for some donors at each locus, association tests included only the typed subset. In a later analysis, several top co-occurrence clusters were reported to appear linked to parvovirus B19, influenza, CMV and Epstein-Barr virus. In a later analysis, HLA-associated TCR beta chains were found to be more clonally expanded and to have lower generation probabilities than equally common non-associated chains. According to a later genetic analysis, donors in an Asian-associated ancestry cluster had fewer N-insertions in productive TCRs than the approximately 700-donor mean.

Comments on this clone: It lacks a known antigen. Per-nucleotide qualities are absent, and no much larger clonotype sits a single base away.

Spanning cysteine to phenylalanine, the CDR3 consists of 13 amino acids. The read is trimmed to its CDR3 DNA, 39 bases read in frame from base 1. V lost 6 bases and J lost 4 bases, and the count of bases not matched to a germline gene is 3. The germline V gene (reference sequence) supplies CDR1 MNHNY and CDR2 SVGAGI. The cohort was made up of around 720 healthy bone marrow donors. At the time of sampling, every cohort member was nominally healthy, though immune exposures that went unrecorded were likely present. The donor tested CMV seronegative, placing the donor among the roughly 340 seronegative members of the cohort. Each donor provided a peripheral blood sample, and peripheral blood mononuclear cells were used for TCR beta sequencing. Genomic DNA extraction from the blood cell samples was performed with the Qiagen DNeasy Blood Extraction Kit. To prepare the library, the immunoSEQ multiplex PCR assay was applied. For the multiplex PCR, a mixture combining 60 forward primers for TCR Vbeta segments and 13 reverse primers for TCR Jbeta segments was used. The CDR3 region of rearranged TCR beta genes was amplified from genomic DNA by a multiplex PCR assay. The amplified TCR beta libraries were sequenced on the Illumina HiSeq System as 87-base-pair reads. Regarding the original processing steps: Across the roughly 670 repertoires, a later analysis counted tens of millions of unique TCR beta chains, roughly 11 million of which were shared by at least two donors. Raw reads were error-corrected and collapsed into unique sequences with a nearest-neighbor algorithm that merged closely related sequences to remove PCR and sequencing errors. V, D and J gene segments were assigned by aligning CDR3 sequences to IMGT reference sequences. For a sequence to be retained, a match of at least six nucleotides to both a V gene segment and a J gene segment was required. A rearrangement counted as productive if the CDR3 had no stop codons and remained in frame with V and J, and every other rearrangement counted as non-productive. Following IMGT convention, CDR3 was defined as the stretch from the second conserved V-encoded cysteine up to the conserved J-encoded phenylalanine. Sequences without an unambiguous match to a single V gene segment were excluded from the earlier analysis of 500 to 700 of the donors. In an earlier analysis of 450 to 700 of the donors, V segments were called functional above 56.7% productive rearrangements and were called segregating when the between-donor standard deviation exceeded 5%. A statistical classification framework was built to diagnose cytomegalovirus status from the catalog of TCR beta chain sequences. In a later analysis, V and J genes were assigned by comparing TCR nucleotide sequences against IMGT/GENE-DB human TR gene sequences. The TCRdist pipeline was used in a later analysis to assign CDR3 sequences and most-parsimonious VDJ recombination scenarios. In a later analysis, every TCR beta chain was defined by the combination of its CDR3 amino acid sequence and its V-gene family, and reads without a unique V-gene family were dropped. To address suspected cross-contamination and a sequencing artifact, a later analysis removed a few hundred highly shared, low-generation-probability nucleotide sequences. A later analysis calculated a clonal expansion index for each public chain from normalized within-repertoire ranks of inferred template counts. In a later analysis, generation probabilities were computed with a VDJ recombination model fitted to out-of-frame rearrangements, and the resulting probabilities were checked against IGoR. A later analysis scored TCR-TCR, TCR-HLA and TCR-CMV co-occurrence with hypergeometric tests, applying a repertoire-size bias correction to TCR pairs. False discovery rates were estimated in a later analysis by permuting HLA or CMV assignments 20 times. In a later analysis, co-occurring TCRs were grouped using DBSCAN, and TCRdist sequence similarity was added for clustering within HLA-allele-positive subsets. Repertoires with fewer than 30,000 or more than 120,000 public chains were left out of co-occurrence clustering, as were five repertoires with anomalous nucleotide sharing. As stored in TCRdb, this immuneACCESS dataset retains in-frame rearrangements with V and J assigned. A fraction of the clones does not appear; measured against another copy, unresolved V genes explain less than half of the discrepancy, and the remainder lacks a known reason. The V and J calls and the clone size are those of that table, but D and trimming were determined from the DNA. The sample data list 100,000 to 120,000 clones, and 75% to 85% of these were observed just once. The ten largest clones add up to about 6.3% of the sample.

This clonotype was sampled from a man in his late teens or twenties in good health and CMV-seronegative. The source material was PBMCs. The receptor chain draws on TRBV6-6 and TRBJ1-2, and 9 junction bases match TRBD1. The CDR3 reads as follows: CASRQGAGYGYTF. The sequenced DNA: TGTGCCAGCAGACAGGGGGCAGGCTATGGCTACACCTTC.